The 8 T cell receptor beta chains below were found in one sample sequenced in a study of OX40 agonist ivuxolimab in advanced cancers. Assay: immunoSEQ multiplex PCR; the TCRdb copy retains only in-frame clones and omits some. The sample holds tens of thousands of clones, 84% seen once. Sequences were derived from CD4+ or CD8+ T cells sorted from blood, sampled in a trial of the OX40 agonist ivuxolimab. These receptors all stem from an adult with an advanced solid tumor such as melanoma, head and neck, liver or kidney cancer.

The chain is built from TRBV5-1 and TRBJ2-2; 10 bases are a match to TRBD2. The CDR3 loop spans 15 amino acids. Germline CDR1 SGHRS, CDR2 YFSETQ. J lost 3 bases, V lost 3 bases, and 2 bases had no gene match. CDR3 DNA sequence: TGCGCCAGCAGCTGGACTAGCGGTTACACCGGGGAGCTGTTTTTT. Protein: CASSWTSGYTGELFF.

The V gene is TRBV11-2, the J gene TRBJ1-6, with 9 bases identical to TRBD1. Germline V lookup: CDR1 SGHAT, CDR2 FQNNGV. This CDR3 is built from 16 residues. The V segment lost 0 bases and the J segment 7 bases; nucleotides outside the gene matches: 4. In DNA, the CDR3 is TGTGCCAGCAGCTTAGATGGACAGGGGATAAATTCACCCCTCCACTTT. This translates into CASSLDGQGINSPLHF.

The chain uses TRBV6-5 and TRBJ2-7, with TRBD1 matching 8 bases. This CDR3 comprises 15 residues. The V segment lost 0 bases and the J segment 6 bases; nucleotides outside the gene matches: 7. Germline V CDR1 and CDR2: MNHEY, SVGAGI. The CDR3 spells CASSYSAGGLGEQYF. CDR3 coding DNA: TGTGCCAGCAGTTACTCGGCAGGGGGCTTAGGCGAGCAGTACTTC.

The chain links TRBV10-3 to TRBJ2-1; D is unresolved. Germline V gives CDR1 ENHRY, CDR2 SYGVKD. The V gene lost 3 bases and the J gene lost 7 bases, with 7 bases spanning the gap. The CDR3 has 12 residues. Here the CDR3 DNA reads TGTGCCATCAGTGATTGGCAGAATGAGCAGTTCTTC. The encoded protein is CAISDWQNEQFF.

The chain carries TRBV7-2 and TRBJ2-3; tentative D call: TRBD2 (5 bases). The CDR3 loop spans 13 amino acids. V lost 1 base to trimming and J lost 9 bases, with 11 bases between them. Germline CDR1 and CDR2: SGHTA and FQGNSA. The CDR3 region is CASSLDLRETQYF. The CDR3 DNA reads as TGTGCCAGCAGCTTAGACCTGAGGGAAACGCAGTATTTT.

The rearrangement uses TRBV5-1 and TRBJ1-1; D gene unclear. The CDR3 covers 14 residues. V dropped 0 bases and J dropped 4 bases, with 10 bases sitting between them. CDR1 is SGHRS, CDR2 YFSETQ, per germline. The CDR3 loop is CASSLGSAITEAFF. CDR3 sequence (DNA): TGCGCCAGCAGCTTGGGATCAGCTATCACTGAAGCTTTCTTT.

The chain recombines TRBV2 with TRBJ2-3, with 10 bases matching TRBD1. Germline V gene sequence: CDR1 SNHLY, CDR2 FYNNEI. The V gene end was trimmed by 6 bases and the J gene end by 0 bases; junction bases not matched to a gene: 3. The CDR3 has 15 residues. CDR3 coding DNA: TGTGCCAGCAGCCGGGACAGGGGTAGCACAGATACGCAGTATTTT. It yields the protein CASSRDRGSTDTQYF.

This clone was found a few times. The chain recombines TRBV19 with TRBJ2-2; the match to TRBD2 covers 13 bases. The trim removed 5 bases at V and 0 bases at J, leaving 9 bases unmatched. Germline CDR1 LNHDA, CDR2 SQIVND (reference sequence). CDR3 size: 19 residues. The CDR3 coding sequence is TGTGCCAGTAGTTTACTAGCGGGGGGGCTGGGAGCGAACACCGGGGAGCTGTTTTTT. As protein: CASSLLAGGLGANTGELFF.